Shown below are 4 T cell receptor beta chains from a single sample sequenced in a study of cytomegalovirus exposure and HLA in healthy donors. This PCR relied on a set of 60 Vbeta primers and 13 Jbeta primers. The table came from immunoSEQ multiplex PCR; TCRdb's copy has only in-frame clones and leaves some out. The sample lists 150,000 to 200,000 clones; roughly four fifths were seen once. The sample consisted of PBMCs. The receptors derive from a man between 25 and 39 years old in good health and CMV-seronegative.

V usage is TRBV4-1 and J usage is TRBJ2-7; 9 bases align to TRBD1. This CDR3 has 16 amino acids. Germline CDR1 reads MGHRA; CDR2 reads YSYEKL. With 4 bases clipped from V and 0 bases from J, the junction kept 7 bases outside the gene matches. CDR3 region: CASSPEPGQGSYEQYF. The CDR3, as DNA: TGCGCCAGCAGCCCAGAACCGGGACAGGGCTCCTACGAGCAGTACTTC.

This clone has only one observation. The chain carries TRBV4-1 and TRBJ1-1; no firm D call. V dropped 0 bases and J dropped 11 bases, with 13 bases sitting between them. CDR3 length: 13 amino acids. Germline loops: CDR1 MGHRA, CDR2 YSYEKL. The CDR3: CASSQDLGFFAFF. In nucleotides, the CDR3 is TGCGCCAGCAGCCAAGATCTAGGTTTTTTCGCTTTCTTT.

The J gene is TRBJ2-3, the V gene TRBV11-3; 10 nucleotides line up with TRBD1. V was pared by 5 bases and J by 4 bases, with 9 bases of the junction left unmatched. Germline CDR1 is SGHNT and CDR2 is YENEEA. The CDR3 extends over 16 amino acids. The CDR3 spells CASSTRLGTGADTQYF. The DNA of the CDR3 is TGTGCCAGCAGCACCCGGCTCGGGACAGGGGCAGATACGCAGTATTTT.

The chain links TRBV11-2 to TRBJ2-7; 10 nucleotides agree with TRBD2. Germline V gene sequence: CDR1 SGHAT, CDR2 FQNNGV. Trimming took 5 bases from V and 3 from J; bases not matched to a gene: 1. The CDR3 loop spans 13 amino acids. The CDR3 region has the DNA TGTGCCAGCAGCGTAGCGGGGGGCTACGAGCAGTACTTC. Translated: CASSVAGGYEQYF.